This T cell receptor (beta chain) came from a study of blood T cell repertoires in COVID-19. Study context: COVID-19 samples collected from the United States, Italy and Spain covered acute and convalescent phases. In each case, the material was cDNA or gDNA derived from T cells, B-cell-depleted T cells, or PBMCs.

As handled by the study authors: Nucleated cell counts were estimated from reference gene primer amplification. TCRdb's table, derived via immunoSEQ multiplex PCR, lists solely in-frame clones and lacks some. That table supplies the V and J calls and clone size; D and trimming were determined from the DNA. The data hold approximately 330,000 clones, with roughly 89% observed a single time. Germline loops: CDR1 KGHSH, CDR2 LQKENI. V lost 3 bases to trimming and J lost 1 base, with 20 bases between them. The CDR3 consists of 18 residues. Patients from Seattle were sampled longitudinally, starting during active infection.

This sequence was found in a woman in her 40s with COVID-19, enrolled during active disease. Sequenced: peripheral blood. This chain links TRBV18 with TRBJ2-3; D is perhaps TRBD2 (5 bases). The CDR3 is CASSPRISGGPGTDTQYF. DNA for the CDR3: TGTGCCAGCTCACCGAGGATCAGTGGAGGCCCGGGCACAGATACGCAGTATTTT.